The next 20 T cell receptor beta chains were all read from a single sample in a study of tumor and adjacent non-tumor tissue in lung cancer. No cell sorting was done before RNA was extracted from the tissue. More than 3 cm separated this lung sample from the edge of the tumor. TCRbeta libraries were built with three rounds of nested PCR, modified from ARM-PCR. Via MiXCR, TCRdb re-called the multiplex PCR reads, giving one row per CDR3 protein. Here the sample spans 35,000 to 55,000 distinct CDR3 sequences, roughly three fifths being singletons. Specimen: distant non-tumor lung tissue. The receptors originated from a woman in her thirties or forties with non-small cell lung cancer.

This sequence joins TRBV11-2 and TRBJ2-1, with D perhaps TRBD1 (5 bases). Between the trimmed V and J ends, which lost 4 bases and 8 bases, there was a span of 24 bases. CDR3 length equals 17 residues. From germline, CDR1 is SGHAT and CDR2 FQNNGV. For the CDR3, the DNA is TGTGCCAGCAGCTCGGAGTCGTTCAGGGCATTGTACGATGAGCAGTTCTTC. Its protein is CASSSESFRALYDEQFF.

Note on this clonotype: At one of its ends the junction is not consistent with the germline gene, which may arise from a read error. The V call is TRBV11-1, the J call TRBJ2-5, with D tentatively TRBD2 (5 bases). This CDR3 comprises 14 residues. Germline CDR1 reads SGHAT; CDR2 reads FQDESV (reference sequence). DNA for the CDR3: TGTGCCAACAGCTTCGGGGTTAGGAAGGAGACCCGGTACTTC. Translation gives CANSFGVRKETRYF.

CDR3 amino acids: CASGRGLQETQYF. The CDR3 DNA reads as TGTGCCAGCGGAAGGGGCTTGCAAGAGACCCAGTACTTC. The V gene is TRBV6-6, the J gene TRBJ2-5; TRBD1 might be the D (5 bases). The CDR3 has 13 residues. The germline V gene encodes CDR1 MNHNY and CDR2 SVGAGI (reference sequence). Trimming shortened V by 8 bases and J by 2 bases, and 12 bases separated the two germline ends.

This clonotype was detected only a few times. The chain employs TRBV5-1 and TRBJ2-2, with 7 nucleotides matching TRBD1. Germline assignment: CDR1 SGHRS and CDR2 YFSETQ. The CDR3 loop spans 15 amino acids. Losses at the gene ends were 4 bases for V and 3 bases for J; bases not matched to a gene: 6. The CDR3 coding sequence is TGCGCCAGCAGCGTAACACAGGGGCACACCGGGGAGCTGTTTTTT. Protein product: CASSVTQGHTGELFF.

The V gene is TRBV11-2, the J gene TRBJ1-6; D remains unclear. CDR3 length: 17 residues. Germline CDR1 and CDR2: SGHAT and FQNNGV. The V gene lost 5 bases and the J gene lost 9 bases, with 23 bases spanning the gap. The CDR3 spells CASSPTLVTKRSSPLHF. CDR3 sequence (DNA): TGTGCCAGCAGCCCAACATTAGTGACAAAGCGGAGTTCACCCCTCCACTTT.

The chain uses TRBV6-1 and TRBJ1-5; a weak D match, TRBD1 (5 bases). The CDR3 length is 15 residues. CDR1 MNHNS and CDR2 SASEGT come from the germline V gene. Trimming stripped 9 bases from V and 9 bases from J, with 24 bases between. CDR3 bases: TGTGCCAGTATGGTCGGGGGAAGAAACTATTGGCCCCAGCATTTT. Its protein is CASMVGGRNYWPQHF.

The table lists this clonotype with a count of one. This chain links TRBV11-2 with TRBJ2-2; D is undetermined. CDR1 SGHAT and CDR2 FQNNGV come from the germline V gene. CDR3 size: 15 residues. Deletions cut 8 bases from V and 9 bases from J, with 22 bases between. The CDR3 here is CASEHHPEPIWELFF. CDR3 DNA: TGTGCCAGCGAACACCACCCGGAACCCATCTGGGAGCTGTTTTTT.

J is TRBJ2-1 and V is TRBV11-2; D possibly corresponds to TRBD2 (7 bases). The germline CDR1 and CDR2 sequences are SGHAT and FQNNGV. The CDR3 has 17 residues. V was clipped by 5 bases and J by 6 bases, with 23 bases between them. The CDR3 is CASSLGGGAKYCNEQFF. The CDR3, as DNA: TGTGCCAGCAGCCTCGGTGGGGGGGCCAAGTACTGCAATGAGCAGTTCTTC. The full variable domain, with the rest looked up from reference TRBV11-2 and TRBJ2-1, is EAGVAQSPRYKIIEKRQSVAFWCNPISGHATLYWYQQILGQGPKLLIQFQNNGVVDDSQLPKDRFSAERLKGVDSTLKIQPAKLEDSAVYLCASSLGGGAKYCNEQFFGPGTRLTVL.

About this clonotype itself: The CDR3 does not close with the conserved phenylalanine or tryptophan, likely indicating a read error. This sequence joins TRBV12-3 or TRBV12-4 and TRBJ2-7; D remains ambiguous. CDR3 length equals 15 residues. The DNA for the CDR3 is TGTGCCAGCTGTTTTGGGGTGCAGAGCTCCTACGAGCAGTACTCC. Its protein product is CASCFGVQSSYEQYS.

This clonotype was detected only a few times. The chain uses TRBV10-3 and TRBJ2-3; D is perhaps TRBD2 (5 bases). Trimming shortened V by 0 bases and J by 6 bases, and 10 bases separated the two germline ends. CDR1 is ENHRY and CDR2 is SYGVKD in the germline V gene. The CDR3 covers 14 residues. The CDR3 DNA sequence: TGTGCCATCAGTGAGTCGGAGGAGATTGATACGCAGTATTTT. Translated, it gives CAISESEEIDTQYF.

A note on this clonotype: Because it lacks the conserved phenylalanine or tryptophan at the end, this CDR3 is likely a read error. The CDR3 coding sequence is TGTGCCAGCTGTCCCCATGGGAACTGTGGCTACACCTCC. This codes for CASCPHGNCGYTS. The chain employs TRBV28 and TRBJ1-2; D ambiguous. CDR1 is MDHEN and CDR2 is SYDVKM in the germline V gene. This CDR3 is 13 amino acids long.

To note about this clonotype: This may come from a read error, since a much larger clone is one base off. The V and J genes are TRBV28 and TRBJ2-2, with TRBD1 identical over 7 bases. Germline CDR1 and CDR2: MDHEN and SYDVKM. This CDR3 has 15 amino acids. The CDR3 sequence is CTSSRQGHSTGELFF. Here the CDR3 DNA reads TGTACCAGCAGTCGACAGGGACATAGCACCGGGGAGCTGTTTTTT. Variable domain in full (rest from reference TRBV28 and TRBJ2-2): DVKVTQSSRYLVKRTGEKVFLECVQDMDHENMFWYRQDPGLGLRLIYFSYDVKMKEKGDIPEGYSVSREKKERFSLILESASTNQTSMYLCTSSRQGHSTGELFFGEGSRLTVL.

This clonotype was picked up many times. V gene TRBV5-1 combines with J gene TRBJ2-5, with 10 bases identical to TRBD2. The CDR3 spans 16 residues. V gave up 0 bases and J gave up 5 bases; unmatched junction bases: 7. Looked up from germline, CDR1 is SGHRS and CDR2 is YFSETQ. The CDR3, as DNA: TGCGCCAGCAGCTTGGCGGCTAGCGGGAGATTGGAGACCCAGTACTTC. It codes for CASSLAASGRLETQYF.

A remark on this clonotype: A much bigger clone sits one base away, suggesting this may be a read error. CDR3 nucleotides: TGTGCCAGCAGCTTGGACCTGTTGGTAGGAAATGAGCAGTTCTTC. Amino acid sequence: CASSLDLLVGNEQFF. This chain connects TRBV5-8 to TRBJ2-1; D is uncertain. The CDR3 sequence is 15 residues long. Deletions cut 0 bases from V and 7 bases from J, with 14 bases between. Germline CDR1 reads SGHTS; CDR2 reads YDEGEE.

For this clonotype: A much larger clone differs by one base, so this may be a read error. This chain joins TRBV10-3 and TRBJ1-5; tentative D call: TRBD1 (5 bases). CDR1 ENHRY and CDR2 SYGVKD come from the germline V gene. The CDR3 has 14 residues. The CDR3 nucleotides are TGTGCCATCAGTGAGGGGACGGTCAATCGGCCCCAGCATTTT. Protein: CAISEGTVNRPQHF.

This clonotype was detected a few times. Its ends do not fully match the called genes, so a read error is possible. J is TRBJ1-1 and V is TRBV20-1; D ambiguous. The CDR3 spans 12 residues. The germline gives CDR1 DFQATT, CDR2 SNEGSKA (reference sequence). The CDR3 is CSARSPNAEAFF. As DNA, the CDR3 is TGCAGTGCTAGATCTCCGAACGCTGAAGCTTTCTTT.

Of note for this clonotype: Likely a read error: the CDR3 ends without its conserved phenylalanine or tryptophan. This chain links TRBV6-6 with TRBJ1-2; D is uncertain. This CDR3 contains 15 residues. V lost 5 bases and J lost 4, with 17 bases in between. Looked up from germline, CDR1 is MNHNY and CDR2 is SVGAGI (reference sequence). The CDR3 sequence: CASSERGGERYGYTS. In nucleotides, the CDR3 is TGTGCCAGCAGTGAACGAGGTGGCGAGCGCTATGGCTACACCTCC.

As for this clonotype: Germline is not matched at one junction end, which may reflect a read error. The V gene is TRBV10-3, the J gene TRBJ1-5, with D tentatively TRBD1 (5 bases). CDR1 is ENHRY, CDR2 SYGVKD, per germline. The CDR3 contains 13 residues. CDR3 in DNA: TGTGCCACCAGTGAGGGGCAGTATCAGCACCAGCATTTT. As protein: CATSEGQYQHQHF.

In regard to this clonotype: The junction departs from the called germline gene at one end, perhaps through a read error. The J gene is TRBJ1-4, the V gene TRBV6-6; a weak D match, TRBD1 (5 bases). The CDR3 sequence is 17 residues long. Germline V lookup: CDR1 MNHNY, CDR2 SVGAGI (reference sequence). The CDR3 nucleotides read TGTGCCATCAGTTACAAGGGGCAAGGCGGAACTAATGAAAAACTGTTTTTT. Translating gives CAISYKGQGGTNEKLFF.

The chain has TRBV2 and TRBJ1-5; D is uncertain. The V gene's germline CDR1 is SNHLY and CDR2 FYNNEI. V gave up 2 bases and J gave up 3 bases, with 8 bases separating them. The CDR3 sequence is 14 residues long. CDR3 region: CASSERLPNQPQHF. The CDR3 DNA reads TGTGCCAGCAGTGAAAGACTGCCCAATCAGCCCCAGCATTTT.